This TCR beta chain came from a study of blood T cells in healthy people across ages. It was with a sample-barcoded 5' primer and a J-beta primer mix that a second PCR of roughly 7 to 12 cycles was run. One entry per CDR3 protein, called by TCRdb with MiXCR from the 5' RACE reads. Among roughly 1,500,000 distinct CDR3 sequences listed, about 32% were seen once. Germline CDR1 and CDR2: MNHEY and SMNVEV (reference sequence). CDR3 length: 16 amino acids. J gave up 4 bases and V 4 bases, and 9 bases lay outside the gene matches. In regard to this clonotype: The antigen remains undetermined.

Each donor supplied about 9.6 milliliters of peripheral blood. Study-level results: Long-lived donors carried more naive CD4+ cells and greater diversity than aged donors.

Input material: blood. This TCR was recovered from a woman in her thirties in good health. The chain couples TRBV27 to TRBJ1-2, with 10 bases that match TRBD1. The CDR3 DNA is TGTGCCAGCAGTTACACCGGGACAGGGGATGCCTATGGCTACACCTTC. Its protein is CASSYTGTGDAYGYTF.